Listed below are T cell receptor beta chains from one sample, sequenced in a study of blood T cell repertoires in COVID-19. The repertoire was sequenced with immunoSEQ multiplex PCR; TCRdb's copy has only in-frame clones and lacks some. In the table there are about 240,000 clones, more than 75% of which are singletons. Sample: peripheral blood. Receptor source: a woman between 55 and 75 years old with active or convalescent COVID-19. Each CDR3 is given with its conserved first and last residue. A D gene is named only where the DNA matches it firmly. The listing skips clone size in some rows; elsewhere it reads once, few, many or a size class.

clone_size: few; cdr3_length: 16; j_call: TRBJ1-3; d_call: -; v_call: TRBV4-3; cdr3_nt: TGCGCCAGCAGCCAAGAAACAGGGACCTCTGGAAACACCATATATTTT; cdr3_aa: CASSQETGTSGNTIYF
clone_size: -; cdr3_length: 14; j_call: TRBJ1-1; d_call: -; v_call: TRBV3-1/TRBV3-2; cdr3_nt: TGTGCCAGCAGCTTCCCTTCGGGGGGCACTGAAGCTTTCTTT; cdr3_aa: CASSFPSGGTEAFF
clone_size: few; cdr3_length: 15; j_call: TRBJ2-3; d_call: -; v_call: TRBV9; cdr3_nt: TGTGCCAGCAGCGCGAGCAGGTATAGTACAGATACGCAGTATTTT; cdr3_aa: CASSASRYSTDTQYF
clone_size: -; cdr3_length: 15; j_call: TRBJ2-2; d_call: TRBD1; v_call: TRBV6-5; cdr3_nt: TGTGCCAGCAGGGCTACAGGGGGCTGGACCGGGGAGCTGTTTTTT; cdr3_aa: CASRATGGWTGELFF
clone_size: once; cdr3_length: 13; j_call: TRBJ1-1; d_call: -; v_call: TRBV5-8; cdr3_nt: TGTGCCAGCACCTGGGGGGGTAACACTGAAGCTTTCTTT; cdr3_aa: CASTWGGNTEAFF
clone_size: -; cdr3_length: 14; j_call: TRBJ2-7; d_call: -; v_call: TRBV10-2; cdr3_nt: TGCGCCAGCAGTGAGATGGGGGGTGGCTACGAGCAGTACTTC; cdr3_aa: CASSEMGGGYEQYF
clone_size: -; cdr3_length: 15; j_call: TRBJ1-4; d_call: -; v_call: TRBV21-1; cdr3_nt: TGTGCCAGCAGCAAACCGACAGGGGAGAATGAAAAACTGTTTTTT; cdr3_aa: CASSKPTGENEKLFF
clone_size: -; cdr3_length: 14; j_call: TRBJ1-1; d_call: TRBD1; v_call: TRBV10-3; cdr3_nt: TGTGCCATCAGAGAGGGACAGCCCAACACTGAAGCTTTCTTT; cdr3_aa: CAIREGQPNTEAFF
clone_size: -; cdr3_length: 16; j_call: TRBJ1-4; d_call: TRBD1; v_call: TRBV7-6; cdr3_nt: TGTGCCAGCAGCCCTGGACAGGGTGGAATTGGGGAAAAACTGTTTTTT; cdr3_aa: CASSPGQGGIGEKLFF
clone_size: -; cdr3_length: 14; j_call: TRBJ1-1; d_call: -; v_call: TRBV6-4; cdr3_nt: TGTGCCAGCAAGGCGTTAGGGGGAAGTACTGAAGCTTTCTTT; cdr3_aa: CASKALGGSTEAFF
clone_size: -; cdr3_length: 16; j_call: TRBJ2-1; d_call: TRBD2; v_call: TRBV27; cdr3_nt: TGTGCCAGCAGTTTATTGGGGGGGAACACGTACAATGAGCAGTTCTTC; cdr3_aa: CASSLLGGNTYNEQFF
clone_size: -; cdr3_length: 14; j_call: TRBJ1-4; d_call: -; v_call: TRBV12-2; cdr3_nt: TGTGCAAGTCGCTTAGCCCTAATTCATGAAAAACTGTTTTTT; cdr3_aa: CASRLALIHEKLFF
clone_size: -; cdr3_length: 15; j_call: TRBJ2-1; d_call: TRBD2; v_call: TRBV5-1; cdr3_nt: TGCGCCAGCAGCCTCGGACTAGCGGGCTACAATGAGCAGTTCTTC; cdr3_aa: CASSLGLAGYNEQFF
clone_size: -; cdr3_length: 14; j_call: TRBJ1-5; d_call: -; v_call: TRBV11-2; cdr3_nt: TGTGCCAGCAGCTCGAATGTACAGGGACAGCCCCAGCATTTT; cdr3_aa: CASSSNVQGQPQHF
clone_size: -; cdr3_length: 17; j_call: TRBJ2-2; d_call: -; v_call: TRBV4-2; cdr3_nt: TGTGCCAGCAGCCAAGAGGGAAGGGGGATAAACACCGGGGAGCTGTTTTTT; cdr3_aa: CASSQEGRGINTGELFF
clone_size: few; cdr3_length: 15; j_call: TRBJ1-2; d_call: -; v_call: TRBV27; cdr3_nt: TGTGCCAGCAGTCCCCTCAGGGGCGGCTACTATGGCTACACCTTC; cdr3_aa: CASSPLRGGYYGYTF
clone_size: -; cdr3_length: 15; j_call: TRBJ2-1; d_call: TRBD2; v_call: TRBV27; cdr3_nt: TGTGCCAGCAGACTAGCGGAGAACTCCTACAATGAGCAGTTCTTC; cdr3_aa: CASRLAENSYNEQFF
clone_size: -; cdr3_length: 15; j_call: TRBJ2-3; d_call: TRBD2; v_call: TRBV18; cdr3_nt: TGTGCCAGCTCAAAAGGGACTAGCGGGACAGATACGCAGTATTTT; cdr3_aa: CASSKGTSGTDTQYF
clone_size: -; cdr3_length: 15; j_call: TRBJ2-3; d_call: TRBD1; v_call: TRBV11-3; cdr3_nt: TGTGCCAGCAGCCCAGGACAGGGAAGTACAGATACGCAGTATTTT; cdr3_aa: CASSPGQGSTDTQYF
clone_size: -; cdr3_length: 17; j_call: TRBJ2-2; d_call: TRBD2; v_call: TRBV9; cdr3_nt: TGTGCCAGCAGCGTCCCGGCGGTGGCGGGGGGCACCGGGGAGCTGTTTTTT; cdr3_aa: CASSVPAVAGGTGELFF
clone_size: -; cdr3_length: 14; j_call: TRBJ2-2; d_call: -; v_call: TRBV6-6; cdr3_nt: TGTGCCAGCAGTTACCCCGAGGGCAGCGGGGAGCTGTTTTTT; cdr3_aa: CASSYPEGSGELFF
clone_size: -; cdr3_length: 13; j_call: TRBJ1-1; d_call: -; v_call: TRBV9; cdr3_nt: TGTGCCAGCAGCGGTGGACGACAGGATCAAGCTTTCTTT; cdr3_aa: CASSGGRQDQAFF
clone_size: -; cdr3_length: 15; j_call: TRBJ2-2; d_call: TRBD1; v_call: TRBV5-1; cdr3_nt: TGCGCCAGCAGCCTAGACAGGGTCGGCACCGGGGAGCTGTTTTTT; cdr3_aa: CASSLDRVGTGELFF
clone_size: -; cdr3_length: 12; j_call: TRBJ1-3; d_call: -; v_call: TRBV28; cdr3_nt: TGTGCCAGTCAGGACTCTGGAAACACCATATATTTT; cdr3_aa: CASQDSGNTIYF
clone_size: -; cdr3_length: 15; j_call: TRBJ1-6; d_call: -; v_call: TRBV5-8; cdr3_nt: TGTGCCAGCAGCTTGGAGGCCAGGGCCAATTCACCCCTCCACTTT; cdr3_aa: CASSLEARANSPLHF
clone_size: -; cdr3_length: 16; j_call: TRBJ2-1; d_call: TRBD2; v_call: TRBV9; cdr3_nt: TGTGCCAGCAGCGGATTAGCGGGGGCCACCTACAATGAGCAGTTCTTC; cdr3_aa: CASSGLAGATYNEQFF
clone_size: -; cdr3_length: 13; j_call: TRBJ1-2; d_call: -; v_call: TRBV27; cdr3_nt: TGTGCCAGCAGTTACAGGGCCCTCGGGGGCTACACCTTC; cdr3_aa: CASSYRALGGYTF
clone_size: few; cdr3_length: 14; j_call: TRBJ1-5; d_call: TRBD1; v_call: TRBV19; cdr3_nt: TGTGCCAGTAGTGTCGACAGGGACAATCAGCCCCAGCATTTT; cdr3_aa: CASSVDRDNQPQHF
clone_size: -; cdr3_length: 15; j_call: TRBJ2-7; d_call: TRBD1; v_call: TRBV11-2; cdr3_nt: TGTGCCAGCAGCTTAGGGACAGGGAGAGCTTACGAGCAGTACTTC; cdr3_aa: CASSLGTGRAYEQYF
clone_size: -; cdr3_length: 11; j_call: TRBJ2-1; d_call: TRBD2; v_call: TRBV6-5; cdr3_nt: TGTGCCAGCAGTTATAGCGGGGAGCAGTTCTTC; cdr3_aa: CASSYSGEQFF
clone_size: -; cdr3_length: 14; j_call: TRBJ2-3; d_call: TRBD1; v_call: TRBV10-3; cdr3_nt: TGTGCCATCAGGACGGGACAGGGAGCAGATACGCAGTATTTT; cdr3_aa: CAIRTGQGADTQYF
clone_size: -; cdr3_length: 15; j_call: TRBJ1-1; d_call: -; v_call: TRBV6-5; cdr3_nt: TGTGCCAGCAGTCCTAGACAGGCGTCCCATGAAGGAGCTTTCTTT; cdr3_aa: CASSPRQASHEGAFF
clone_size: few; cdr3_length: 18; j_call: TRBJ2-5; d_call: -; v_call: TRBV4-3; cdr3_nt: TGCGCCAGCAGCCAAGAGATGGGACAGCGGGGGAACCAAGAGACCCAGTACTTC; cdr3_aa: CASSQEMGQRGNQETQYF
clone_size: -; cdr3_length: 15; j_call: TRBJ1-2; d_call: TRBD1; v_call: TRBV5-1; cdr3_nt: TGCGCCAGCAGCTTACTGACGACAGGGGGCAATGGCTACACCTTC; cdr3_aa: CASSLLTTGGNGYTF
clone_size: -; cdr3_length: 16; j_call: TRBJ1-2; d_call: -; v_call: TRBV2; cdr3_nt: TGTGCCAGCAGACCACAGGCCCTGGTGGGAGGGGATGGCTACACCTTC; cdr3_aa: CASRPQALVGGDGYTF
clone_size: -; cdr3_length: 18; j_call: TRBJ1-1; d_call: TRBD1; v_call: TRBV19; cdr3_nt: TGTGCCAGTCTCCACCGGGACAGGGGGCGCATGCCAAGGACTGAAGCTTTCTTT; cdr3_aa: CASLHRDRGRMPRTEAFF
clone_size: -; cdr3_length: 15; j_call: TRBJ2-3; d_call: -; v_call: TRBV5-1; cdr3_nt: TGCGCCAGCCTAGCCGGAGTAAACTGGGGTGATACGCAGTATTTT; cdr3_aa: CASLAGVNWGDTQYF
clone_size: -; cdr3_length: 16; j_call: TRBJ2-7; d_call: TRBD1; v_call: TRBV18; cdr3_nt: TGTGCCAGCTCACCCACCCGGGACAGGGGGGCCTACGAGCAGTACTTC; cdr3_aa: CASSPTRDRGAYEQYF
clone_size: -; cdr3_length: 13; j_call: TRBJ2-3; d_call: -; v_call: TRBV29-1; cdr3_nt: TGCAGCGTTGAAAGGGGTATCACAGATACGCAGTATTTT; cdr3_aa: CSVERGITDTQYF
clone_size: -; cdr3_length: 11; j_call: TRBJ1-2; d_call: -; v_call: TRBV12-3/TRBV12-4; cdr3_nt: TGTGCCAGCAGCATGAACTATGGCTACACCTTC; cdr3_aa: CASSMNYGYTF
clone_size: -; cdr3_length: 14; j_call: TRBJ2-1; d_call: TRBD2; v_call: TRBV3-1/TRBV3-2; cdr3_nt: TGTGCCAGCAGCCAGGCGGGGGGGTCCAATGAGCAGTTCTTC; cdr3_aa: CASSQAGGSNEQFF
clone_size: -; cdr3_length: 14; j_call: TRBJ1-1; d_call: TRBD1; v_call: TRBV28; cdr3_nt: TGTGCCAGCACCCGAACAGGGGGCAAAGCTGAAGCTTTCTTT; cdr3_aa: CASTRTGGKAEAFF
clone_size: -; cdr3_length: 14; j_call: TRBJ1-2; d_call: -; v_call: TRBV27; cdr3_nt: TGTGCCAGCAGGTCCAGGGGTCTGAACTATGGCTACACCTTC; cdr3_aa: CASRSRGLNYGYTF
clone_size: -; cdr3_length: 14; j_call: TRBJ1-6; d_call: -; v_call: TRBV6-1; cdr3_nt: TGTGCCAGCAGTGAAGCGGCAGCAGGCTCACCCCTCCACTTT; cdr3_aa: CASSEAAAGSPLHF
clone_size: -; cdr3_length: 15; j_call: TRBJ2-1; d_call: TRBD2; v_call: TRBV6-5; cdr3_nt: TGTGCCAGCAGCCCATTGACTAGCGGGCGGGAGGAGCAGTTCTTC; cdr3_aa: CASSPLTSGREEQFF
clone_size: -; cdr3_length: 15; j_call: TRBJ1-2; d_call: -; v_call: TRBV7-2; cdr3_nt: TGTGCCAGCAGCCCAGGACCCGGGGAGGACTATGGCTACACCTTC; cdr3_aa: CASSPGPGEDYGYTF
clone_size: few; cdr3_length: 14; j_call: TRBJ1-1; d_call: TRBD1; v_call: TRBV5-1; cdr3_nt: TGCGCCAGCAGGCGACAGGGGGCCATCACTGAAGCTTTCTTT; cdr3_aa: CASRRQGAITEAFF
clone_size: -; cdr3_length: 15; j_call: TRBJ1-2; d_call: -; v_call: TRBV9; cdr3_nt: TGTGCCAGCAAGCCGGGTGGGTCGACGCTCTATGGCTACACCTTC; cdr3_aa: CASKPGGSTLYGYTF
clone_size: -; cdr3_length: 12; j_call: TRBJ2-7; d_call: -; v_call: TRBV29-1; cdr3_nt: TGCAGCGTGGGGCCAGGAACCTACGAGCAGTACTTC; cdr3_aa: CSVGPGTYEQYF
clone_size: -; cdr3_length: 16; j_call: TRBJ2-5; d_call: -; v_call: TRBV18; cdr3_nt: TGTGCCAGCTCCCTTCAGGGCGGCACAAACCAAGAGACCCAGTACTTC; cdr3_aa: CASSLQGGTNQETQYF
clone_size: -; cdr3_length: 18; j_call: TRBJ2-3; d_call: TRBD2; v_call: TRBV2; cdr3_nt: TGTGCCAGCGGCTCATCTAGCGGGGGGTCCCCTAGCACAGATACGCAGTATTTT; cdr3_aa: CASGSSSGGSPSTDTQYF
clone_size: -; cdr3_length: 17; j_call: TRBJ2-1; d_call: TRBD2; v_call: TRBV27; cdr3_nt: TGTGCCAGCAGTCCATTAATAGCGGGGAGCTCCTACAATGAGCAGTTCTTC; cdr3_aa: CASSPLIAGSSYNEQFF
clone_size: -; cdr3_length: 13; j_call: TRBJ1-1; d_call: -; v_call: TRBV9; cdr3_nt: TGTGCCAGCACCGGTCGGTTGAACACTGAAGCTTTCTTT; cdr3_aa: CASTGRLNTEAFF
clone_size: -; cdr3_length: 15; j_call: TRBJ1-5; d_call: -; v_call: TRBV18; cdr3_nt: TGTGCCAGCTCCCCCACCCCCGGGATAGGGAAGCCCCAGCATTTT; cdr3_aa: CASSPTPGIGKPQHF
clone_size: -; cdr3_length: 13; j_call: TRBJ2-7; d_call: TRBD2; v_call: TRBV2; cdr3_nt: TGTGCCAGCACCGGGAGGAACTCCTACGAGCAGTACTTC; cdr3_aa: CASTGRNSYEQYF
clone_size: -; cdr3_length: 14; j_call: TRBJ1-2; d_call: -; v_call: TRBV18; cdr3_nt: TGTGCCAGCTCACCAGCGGGGGCTAACTATGGCTACACCTTC; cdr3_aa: CASSPAGANYGYTF
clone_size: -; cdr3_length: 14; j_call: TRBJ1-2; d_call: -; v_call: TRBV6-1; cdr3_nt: TGTGCCAGCAGTGAAGTCGCAGGTTCTTATGGCTACACCTTC; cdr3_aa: CASSEVAGSYGYTF
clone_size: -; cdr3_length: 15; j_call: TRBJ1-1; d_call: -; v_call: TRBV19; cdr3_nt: TGTGCCAGTAGTGCAATTAAGACAGTCTTCGCTGAAGCTTTCTTT; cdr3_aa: CASSAIKTVFAEAFF
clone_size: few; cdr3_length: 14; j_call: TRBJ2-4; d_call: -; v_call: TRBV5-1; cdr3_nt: TGCGCCAGCAGCTTGCTCGGGGGCAAAAACATTCAGTACTTC; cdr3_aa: CASSLLGGKNIQYF
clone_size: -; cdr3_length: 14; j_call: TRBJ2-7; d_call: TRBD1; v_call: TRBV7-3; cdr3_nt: TGTGCCAGCAGCTTGGGGCCAGGGGGTTACGAGCAGTACTTC; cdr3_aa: CASSLGPGGYEQYF